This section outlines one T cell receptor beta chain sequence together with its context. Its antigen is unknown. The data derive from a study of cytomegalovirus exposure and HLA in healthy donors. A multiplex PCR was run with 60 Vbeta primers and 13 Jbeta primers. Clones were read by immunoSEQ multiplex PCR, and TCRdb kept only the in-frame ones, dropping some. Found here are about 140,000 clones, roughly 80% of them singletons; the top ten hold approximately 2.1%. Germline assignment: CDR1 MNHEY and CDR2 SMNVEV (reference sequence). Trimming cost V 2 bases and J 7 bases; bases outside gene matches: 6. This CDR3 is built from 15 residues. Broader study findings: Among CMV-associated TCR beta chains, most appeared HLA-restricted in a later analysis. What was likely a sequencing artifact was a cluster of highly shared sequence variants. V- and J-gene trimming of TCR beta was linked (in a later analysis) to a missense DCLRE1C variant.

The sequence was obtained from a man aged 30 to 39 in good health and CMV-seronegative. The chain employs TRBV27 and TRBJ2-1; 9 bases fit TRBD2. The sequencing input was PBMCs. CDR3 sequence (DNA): TGTGCCAGCAGTTTAATAGCGGGAGTAGGGAATGAGCAGTTCTTC. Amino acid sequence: CASSLIAGVGNEQFF.